The clone carrying this T cell receptor (beta chain) came up a few times. Its cognate antigen is unknown. Germline CDR1 SGHVS, CDR2 FQNEAQ. V was trimmed by 2 bases and J by 10 bases, leaving 6 bases between them. This CDR3 contains 11 residues. The sample is drawn from a study of response to subunit inactivated influenza vaccine. Broader study findings: Authors suggested that a seasonal influenza vaccination recruits few new T cells each time.

TCRdb recomputed calls from the RT-PCR reads with MiXCR, one row per CDR3 protein. The sample carries some 300,000 distinct CDR3 sequences, 22% recorded once. The genes are TRBV7-8 and TRBJ2-1, with D hard to call. The material sequenced was PBMCs from blood, taken approximately 22 months after vaccination. The sequence was obtained from a man between 50 and 69 years old who received an inactivated influenza vaccine. The CDR3 here is CASSLTREQFF. The DNA of the CDR3 is TGTGCCAGCAGCTTAACCCGGGAGCAGTTCTTC.